This entry concerns a single TCR beta chain. This entry is derived from a study of blood T cell repertoires in COVID-19. Whole-study context: The analysed material was cDNA or gDNA that came from T cells, B-cell-depleted T cells, or PBMCs.

Per the study methods: Quantification of nucleated cells was approximated via reference gene primer amplification. Clones were sequenced by immunoSEQ multiplex PCR, and TCRdb holds only the in-frame ones, with some missing. V and J calls and clone size are copied from that table; D and trimming were computed from the DNA. The profile shows about 260,000 clones, 80% to 90% of them singletons. The trim removed 4 bases at V and 4 bases at J, leaving 1 base unmatched. The CDR3 is made up of 13 amino acids. Germline V lookup: CDR1 SGHDT, CDR2 YYEEEE. The chain recombines TRBV5-6 with TRBJ1-2; 10 bases are a match to TRBD1. The source of this sequence is an older woman with COVID-19, enrolled during active disease. The material sequenced was peripheral blood. Here the CDR3 DNA reads TGTGCCAGCAGCCGGACAGGGGGCTATGGCTACACCTTC. Protein sequence: CASSRTGGYGYTF.